Presented here are 9 T cell receptor beta chains from one specimen sequenced in a study of OX40 agonist ivuxolimab in advanced cancers. Generated by immunoSEQ multiplex PCR, the TCRdb table keeps only in-frame clones and is missing some. The table lists tens of thousands of clones, about 87% of them singletons. The source material was CD4+ or CD8+ T cells sorted from blood, sampled in a trial of the OX40 agonist ivuxolimab. The receptor set was obtained from an adult with an advanced solid tumor such as melanoma, head and neck, liver or kidney cancer.

This chain uses TRBV2 with TRBJ1-4; 7 nucleotides match TRBD1. J lost 0 bases, V lost 7 bases, and 14 bases had no gene match. Per germline, CDR1 SNHLY and CDR2 FYNNEI. The CDR3 is 18 amino acids. The CDR3 bases are TGTGCCAGCAACCGACAGGGAGGGCAACTTGCAACTAATGAAAAACTGTTTTTT. It encodes CASNRQGGQLATNEKLFF.

A few counts support this clone. The CDR3, as DNA: TGTGCCAGCAAACAACAGGAGATCACTGAAGCTTTCTTT. This codes for CASKQQEITEAFF. V is TRBV6-6 and J is TRBJ1-1, with a possible D match to TRBD1 (5 bases). The CDR3 has 13 amino acids. The V gene lost 7 bases and the J gene lost 4 bases, with 13 bases spanning the gap. Germline CDR1 MNHNY, CDR2 SVGAGI (reference sequence).

This clone came up once. This chain connects TRBV28 to TRBJ1-4; D gene ambiguous. Trimming removed 2 bases from V and 3 bases from J, with 7 bases in between. The CDR3 has 14 residues. The germline V gene has CDR1 MDHEN and CDR2 SYDVKM. The CDR3 here is CASSLGGSNEKLFF. In nucleotides, the CDR3 is TGTGCCAGCAGTTTAGGCGGATCTAATGAAAAACTGTTTTTT.

The J gene is TRBJ1-2, the V gene TRBV29-1; no clear D gene. Germline CDR1 is SQVTM and CDR2 is ANQGSEA. V lost 4 bases and J 4 bases, leaving 10 bases between the germline ends. The CDR3 runs 12 residues. The CDR3 DNA reads as TGCAGCGTTGGGGAACAGACCTATGGCTACACCTTC. It is translated as CSVGEQTYGYTF.

The chain has TRBV6-5 and TRBJ2-5; 10 bases align to TRBD2. CDR1 and CDR2 (germline): MNHEY, SVGAGI. The CDR3 runs 13 residues. V trimming: 6 bases; J trimming: 5 bases; junction bases outside the gene matches: 3. CDR3 amino acids: CASRASGGETQYF. The CDR3 DNA reads TGTGCCAGCAGGGCTAGCGGGGGTGAGACCCAGTACTTC.

This chain links TRBV7-2 with TRBJ2-5; no definite D call. CDR3 size: 11 residues. Germline V gene sequence: CDR1 SGHTA, CDR2 FQGNSA. The V end lost 5 bases, the J end lost 9 bases, and 10 bases lay between the germline ends. CDR3 in amino acids: CASSPTLAQYF. The CDR3 DNA follows: TGTGCCAGCAGCCCCACGTTGGCCCAGTACTTC.

There are a few counts of this clone. This sequence joins TRBV7-2 and TRBJ2-3, with TRBD1 matching 10 bases. Germline V gives CDR1 SGHTA, CDR2 FQGNSA. There are 16 residues in the CDR3. Trimming removed 3 bases from V and 2 bases from J; junction bases left unmatched: 5. As DNA, the CDR3 is TGTGCCAGCAGCTTGACAGGGGGCGCAGCCACAGATACGCAGTATTTT. Protein product: CASSLTGGAATDTQYF.

The chain carries TRBV27 and TRBJ2-7, with 8 bases aligning to TRBD1. Germline lookup yields CDR1 MNHEY and CDR2 SMNVEV (reference sequence). The V gene end was trimmed by 6 bases and the J gene end by 6 bases; junction bases not matched to a gene: 10. The CDR3 length is 14 residues. CDR3 in amino acids: CASSRLDRGREQYF. As DNA, the CDR3 is TGTGCCAGCAGCCGCCTCGACAGGGGTCGCGAGCAGTACTTC.

The genes are TRBV6-1 and TRBJ1-4; no reliable D call. V was cut by 8 bases and J by 4 bases, with 2 bases left in between. CDR1 and CDR2 (germline): MNHNS, SASEGT. The CDR3 sequence is 10 residues long. CDR3 residues: CASFNEKLFF. The CDR3 bases are TGTGCCAGCTTTAATGAAAAACTGTTTTTT.